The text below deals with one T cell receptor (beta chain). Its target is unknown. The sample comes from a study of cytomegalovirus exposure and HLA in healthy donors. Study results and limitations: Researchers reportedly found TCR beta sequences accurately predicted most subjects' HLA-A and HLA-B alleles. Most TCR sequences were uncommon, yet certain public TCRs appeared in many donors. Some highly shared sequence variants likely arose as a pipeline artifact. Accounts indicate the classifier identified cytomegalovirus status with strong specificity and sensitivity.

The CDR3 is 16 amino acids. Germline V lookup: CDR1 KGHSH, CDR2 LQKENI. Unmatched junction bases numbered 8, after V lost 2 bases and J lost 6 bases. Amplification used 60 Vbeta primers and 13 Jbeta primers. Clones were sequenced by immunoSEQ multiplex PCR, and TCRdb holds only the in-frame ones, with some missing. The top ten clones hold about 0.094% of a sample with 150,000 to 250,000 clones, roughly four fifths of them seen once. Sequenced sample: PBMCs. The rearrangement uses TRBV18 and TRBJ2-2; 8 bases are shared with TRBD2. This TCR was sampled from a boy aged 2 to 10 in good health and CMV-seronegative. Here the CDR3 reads CASSPKTGGPSGELFF. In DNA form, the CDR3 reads TGTGCCAGCTCACCAAAGACGGGGGGGCCGTCCGGGGAGCTGTTTTTT.